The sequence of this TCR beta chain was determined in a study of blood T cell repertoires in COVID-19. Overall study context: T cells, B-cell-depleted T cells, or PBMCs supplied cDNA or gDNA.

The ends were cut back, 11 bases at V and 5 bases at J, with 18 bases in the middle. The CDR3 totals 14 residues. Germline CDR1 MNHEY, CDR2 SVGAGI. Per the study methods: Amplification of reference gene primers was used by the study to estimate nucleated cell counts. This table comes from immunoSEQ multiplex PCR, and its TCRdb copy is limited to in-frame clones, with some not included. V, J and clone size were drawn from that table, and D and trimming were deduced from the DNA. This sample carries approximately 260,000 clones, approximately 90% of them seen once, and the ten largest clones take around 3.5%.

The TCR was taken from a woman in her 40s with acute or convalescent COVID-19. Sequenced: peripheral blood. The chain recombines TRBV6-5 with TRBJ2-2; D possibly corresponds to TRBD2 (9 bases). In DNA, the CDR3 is TGTGCCGGCGGGAGGGACAGGCCAACCGGGGAGCTGTTTTTT. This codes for CAGGRDRPTGELFF.